One sample yielded the 25 T cell receptor beta chains listed below, sequenced in a study of untreated major depressive disorder. Overall study results and limits: Compared with controls, depressed patients showed more TRBV05-01 (Vbeta 5.1) usage in CD4+ T cells.

No antigen is known for these receptors. Repertoires were generated with immunoSEQ multiplex PCR, while TCRdb's copy carries only in-frame clones and drops some. The sample consists of under 25,000 clones, 80% to 95% of them appearing once. The sample consisted of CD4+ T cells from PBMCs. Receptor source: a woman between 40 and 55 years old with major depressive disorder.

The V call is TRBV27, the J call TRBJ1-2; 9 nucleotides align to TRBD1. The CDR3 runs to 14 residues. Germline CDR1 and CDR2: MNHEY and SMNVEV (reference sequence). With V trimmed by 5 bases and J by 7 bases, 8 bases remained unmatched. CDR3 amino acids: CASSARQGGRGYTF. The CDR3 bases are TGTGCCAGCAGTGCCCGACAGGGGGGTCGTGGCTACACCTTC.

The CDR3 here is CASSRDSDFSGNTIYF. The CDR3, as DNA: TGTGCCAGCTCACGGGACAGCGATTTCTCTGGAAACACCATATATTTT. The chain recombines TRBV18 with TRBJ1-3; TRBD1 agrees at 7 bases. The germline gives CDR1 KGHSH, CDR2 LQKENI. After removal of 4 bases from V and 0 bases from J, the junction contained 6 bases not matched to a gene. This CDR3 region has 16 residues. The full variable domain, rest sourced from reference TRBV18 and TRBJ1-3, is NAGVMQNPRHLVRRRGQEARLRCSPMKGHSHVYWYRQLPEEGLKFMVYLQKENIIDESGMPKERFSAEFPKEGPSILRIQQVVRGDSAAYFCASSRDSDFSGNTIYFGEGSWLTVV.

This clone occurred once. This chain connects TRBV5-1 to TRBJ2-3; 8 bases map to TRBD1. Unmatched junction bases numbered 15, after V lost 6 bases and J lost 3 bases. Germline values: CDR1 SGHRS, CDR2 YFSETQ. The CDR3 length is 17 residues. The CDR3 sequence is CASTTGQGGLVTDTQYF. Here the CDR3 DNA reads TGCGCCAGCACTACTGGACAGGGAGGATTGGTAACAGATACGCAGTATTTT.

The rearrangement joins TRBV10-3 to TRBJ1-1; the D is unclear. Germline V gives CDR1 ENHRY, CDR2 SYGVKD. Trimming left V 7 bases short and J 5 bases short, with 14 bases between. The CDR3 spans 13 residues. CDR3 sequence (DNA): TGTGCCATCACCGGCCCTACGAATACTGAAGCTTTCTTT. This translates into CAITGPTNTEAFF.

Regarding this clone: At one boundary the junction diverges from the germline segment, which might be a read error. The chain links TRBV13 to TRBJ2-3; 8 bases are a match to TRBD2. This CDR3 contains 16 residues. Germline assignment: CDR1 PRHDT and CDR2 FYEKMQ (reference sequence). CDR3 amino acids: CASSLAGRGDSDTQYF. The CDR3 DNA is TGTGCCAGCAGTTTAGCGGGGAGAGGGGATTCCGATACGCAGTATTTT.

This clone was seen just once. At one end the junction does not follow the germline gene, possibly because of a read error. The genes are TRBV5-4 and TRBJ1-2; tentatively, D is TRBD1 (5 bases). Germline V gene sequence: CDR1 SGHNT, CDR2 YYREEE (reference sequence). This CDR3 region has 12 residues. The CDR3 bases are TGTGCCAGCAGCGACGTTACAGGTGATAAGGTCTTC. The encoded protein is CASSDVTGDKVF.

The chain combines TRBV30 with TRBJ2-1; perhaps D is TRBD1 or TRBD2 (6 bases each). Germline CDR1 reads GTSNPN; CDR2 reads SVGIG (reference sequence). V shed 2 bases and J shed 8 bases, with 16 bases lying between them. The CDR3 runs to 14 residues. CDR3 sequence (DNA): TGTGCCTGGAGTAAGACAGGCGGCGGGGATGAGCAGTTCTTC. Its protein is CAWSKTGGGDEQFF.

The chain recombines TRBV29-1 with TRBJ1-1; no firm D call. V lost 5 bases and J lost 0, with 13 bases in between. From germline, CDR1 is SQVTM and CDR2 ANQGSEA. The CDR3 totals 14 residues. The CDR3 DNA reads as TGCAGCGTTCGTAAGGGTACCATGAACACTGAAGCTTTCTTT. This gives the protein CSVRKGTMNTEAFF.

The chain couples TRBV15 to TRBJ2-5; 7 nucleotides line up with TRBD1. J lost 4 bases, V lost 3 bases, and 8 bases had no gene match. The CDR3 extends over 15 amino acids. Germline values: CDR1 LNHNV, CDR2 YYDKDF (reference sequence). CDR3 DNA sequence: TGTGCCACCAGCAGGGAAACAGGGGTCGGAGAGACCCAGTACTTC. Encoded protein: CATSRETGVGETQYF.

The chain recombines TRBV7-3 with TRBJ1-6, with D perhaps TRBD1 (6 bases). The CDR3 loop spans 13 amino acids. From germline, CDR1 is SGHTA and CDR2 FQGTGA. Trimming cost V 5 bases and J 7 bases, with 9 bases left between them. The CDR3 here is CASSPTGNSPLHF. CDR3 nucleotides: TGTGCCAGCAGCCCTACAGGGAATTCACCCCTCCACTTT.

The chain carries TRBV7-2 and TRBJ1-1; D is uncertain. The CDR3 sequence is 14 residues long. The V end was cut by 2 bases, the J end by 2 bases, with 9 bases between. The germline gives CDR1 SGHTA, CDR2 FQGNSA. The CDR3, as DNA: TGTGCCAGCAGCTTAACGAGGGATAACACTGAAGCTTTCTTT. It codes for CASSLTRDNTEAFF.

The rearrangement joins TRBV2 to TRBJ1-4, with TRBD1 identical over 10 bases. The CDR3 length is 16 residues. CDR1 is SNHLY, CDR2 FYNNEI, per germline. J was trimmed by 7 bases and V by 6 bases; bases with no gene match: 11. CDR3 loop: CASSIPPTGGREKLFF. The CDR3 nucleotides read TGTGCCAGCAGCATACCGCCGACAGGGGGCCGTGAAAAACTGTTTTTT.

The rearrangement links TRBV30 to TRBJ2-7, with D perhaps matching TRBD1 or TRBD2 (5 bases each). V was shortened by 0 bases and J by 4 bases, with 10 bases between the two germline ends. From germline, CDR1 is GTSNPN and CDR2 SVGIG (reference sequence). The CDR3 extends over 13 amino acids. The CDR3 bases are TGTGCCTGGAGTGTACCAGGGAGATACGAGCAGTACTTC. Protein sequence: CAWSVPGRYEQYF.

The chain couples TRBV10-3 to TRBJ1-2; D perhaps matches TRBD1 (5 bases). Trimming removed 0 bases from V and 4 bases from J, with 12 bases in between. CDR3 size: 15 residues. In germline, CDR1 is ENHRY, CDR2 SYGVKD. The CDR3 here is CAISESGRAAYGYTF. The DNA of the CDR3 is TGTGCCATCAGTGAGTCTGGCAGGGCCGCCTATGGCTACACCTTC.

The chain recombines TRBV11-3 with TRBJ1-2; D remains ambiguous. V was cut by 0 bases and J by 5 bases, with 7 bases left in between. The CDR3 extends over 13 amino acids. The V gene's germline CDR1 is SGHNT and CDR2 YENEEA. Here the CDR3 reads CASSLESSYGYTF. The CDR3 nucleotides are TGTGCCAGCAGCTTAGAAAGCAGTTATGGCTACACCTTC.

The rearrangement joins TRBV19 to TRBJ1-6; possibly TRBD1 for D (5 bases). V lost 4 bases to trimming and J lost 5 bases, with 9 bases between them. Germline V gives CDR1 LNHDA, CDR2 SQIVND (reference sequence). The CDR3 consists of 14 residues. The CDR3 nucleotides are TGTGCCAGTAGTAAAAGGGGAAATAATTCACCCCTCCACTTT. Translated: CASSKRGNNSPLHF.

The chain combines TRBV30 with TRBJ1-5; no definite D call. V lost 0 bases, J lost 4 bases, and 13 bases lay in between. The CDR3 totals 15 residues. The germline gives CDR1 GTSNPN, CDR2 SVGIG (reference sequence). CDR3 coding DNA: TGTGCCTGGAGTGTTGGGTCAGCCGTAAATCAGCCCCAGCATTTT. Its translation: CAWSVGSAVNQPQHF. The full variable domain, completed using reference TRBV30 and TRBJ1-5, is SQTIHQWPATLVQPVGSPLSLECTVEGTSNPNLYWYRQAAGRGLQLLFYSVGIGQISSEVPQNLSASRPQDRQFILSSKKLLLSDSGFYLCAWSVGSAVNQPQHFGDGTRLSIL.

This chain joins TRBV7-2 and TRBJ2-2, with D possibly TRBD2 on 6 matching bases. Trimming stripped 2 bases from V and 5 bases from J, with 12 bases between. This CDR3 is 15 amino acids long. Germline CDR1 is SGHTA and CDR2 is FQGNSA. The DNA of the CDR3 is TGTGCCAGCAGCTTAACGGGAGTGGGGACCGGGGAGCTGTTTTTT. Translating it yields CASSLTGVGTGELFF.

J is TRBJ1-2 and V is TRBV6-5; possibly TRBD1 for D (5 bases). V was trimmed by 2 bases and J by 9 bases, leaving 10 bases between them. The germline V gene encodes CDR1 MNHEY and CDR2 SVGAGI. The CDR3 spans 12 residues. The CDR3, as DNA: TGTGCCAGCAGTTACGGCCAGGGCCGCTACACCTTC. Translating it yields CASSYGQGRYTF.

The chain is built from TRBV5-1 and TRBJ1-1; the match to TRBD1 covers 9 bases. The germline V gene has CDR1 SGHRS and CDR2 YFSETQ. The CDR3 extends over 15 amino acids. The V and J ends lost 4 bases and 4 bases, in that order; junction bases with no gene match: 8. The CDR3 DNA reads as TGCGCCAGCAGCCCGGGACAGGGAAGAACCACTGAAGCTTTCTTT. It encodes CASSPGQGRTTEAFF.

The CDR3 region has the DNA TGTGCCAGCATTGGTAGTAATTTCATTCATGGCTACACCTTC. Its protein product is CASIGSNFIHGYTF. The chain links TRBV6-1 to TRBJ1-2; D unresolved. The germline V and J ends were trimmed by 7 bases and 6 bases, with 18 bases remaining between them. The CDR3 is made up of 14 amino acids. Per germline, CDR1 MNHNS and CDR2 SASEGT.

The chain recombines TRBV5-1 with TRBJ1-2; no reliable D call. V gave up 0 bases and J gave up 2 bases, with 11 bases separating them. CDR3 length: 15 residues. Germline loops: CDR1 SGHRS, CDR2 YFSETQ. The CDR3 reads CASSLEDSQNYGYTF. Here the CDR3 DNA reads TGCGCCAGCAGCTTGGAAGATTCTCAAAACTATGGCTACACCTTC.

The chain couples TRBV19 to TRBJ1-3; a weak D match, TRBD1 (6 bases). Trimming took off 6 bases at V and 0 bases at J, with 15 bases between the two ends. The CDR3 runs 16 residues. Germline assignment: CDR1 LNHDA and CDR2 SQIVND (reference sequence). CDR3 DNA: TGTGCCAGTAGCGCCGGGACAACGTCCTCTGGAAACACCATATATTTT. This gives the protein CASSAGTTSSGNTIYF.

The sample holds one count of this clone. The V call is TRBV5-1, the J call TRBJ2-5; no firm D call. Germline V lookup: CDR1 SGHRS, CDR2 YFSETQ. This CDR3 spans 14 amino acids. Trimming removed 0 bases from V and 4 bases from J, with 10 bases in between. CDR3 nucleotides: TGCGCCAGCAGCTTGGAGAGTCGAATAGAGACCCAGTACTTC. It specifies CASSLESRIETQYF.

This chain links TRBV29-1 with TRBJ1-1; no clear D gene. With 6 bases removed from V and 0 bases from J, the gap between germline ends came to 8 bases. The CDR3 is 12 amino acids. CDR1 and CDR2 (germline): SQVTM, ANQGSEA. In DNA, the CDR3 is TGCAGCGTCCTGAGGGTGAACACTGAAGCTTTCTTT. It specifies CSVLRVNTEAFF.